Sequencing of this TCR beta chain was carried out in a study of blood T cells in healthy people across ages. Overall study findings and caveats: Among long-lived donors, naive CD4+ cells were more numerous and diversity higher than in aged donors.

On this clonotype itself: No antigen is known for it.

A second roughly 7 to 11 cycle PCR used barcoded and J-beta primers. Per sample, CDR3-containing paired-end reads numbered at least 2.5 million. TCRdb analysed the 5' RACE reads with MiXCR anew, one entry per CDR3 protein. The profile shows more than 450,000 distinct CDR3 sequences, roughly a quarter of them singletons. The trim removed 4 bases at V and 4 bases at J, leaving 12 bases unmatched. There are 18 residues in the CDR3. Germline-derived CDR1 and CDR2 are SGHVS and FQNEAQ. Another study also made use of these data, one on T cells of mothers and their children. In that study: Related and unrelated pairs show similar shaping of TCR recombination output by thymic selection.

Sequencing was performed on blood. This TCR came from a boy aged 2 to 9 in good health. The genes are TRBV7-8 and TRBJ2-1; TRBD2 agrees at 11 bases. CDR3 nucleotides: TGTGCCAGCAGCTCCCGAACCCTTAGCGGGAGGGCGTACAATGAGCAGTTCTTC. This translates into CASSSRTLSGRAYNEQFF. Full variable domain (rest looked up from reference TRBV7-8 and TRBJ2-1): GAGVSQSPRYKVAKRGQDVALRCDPISGHVSLFWYQQALGQGPEFLTYFQNEAQLDKSGLPSDRFFAERPEGSVSTLKIQRTQQEDSAVYLCASSSRTLSGRAYNEQFFGPGTRLTVL.